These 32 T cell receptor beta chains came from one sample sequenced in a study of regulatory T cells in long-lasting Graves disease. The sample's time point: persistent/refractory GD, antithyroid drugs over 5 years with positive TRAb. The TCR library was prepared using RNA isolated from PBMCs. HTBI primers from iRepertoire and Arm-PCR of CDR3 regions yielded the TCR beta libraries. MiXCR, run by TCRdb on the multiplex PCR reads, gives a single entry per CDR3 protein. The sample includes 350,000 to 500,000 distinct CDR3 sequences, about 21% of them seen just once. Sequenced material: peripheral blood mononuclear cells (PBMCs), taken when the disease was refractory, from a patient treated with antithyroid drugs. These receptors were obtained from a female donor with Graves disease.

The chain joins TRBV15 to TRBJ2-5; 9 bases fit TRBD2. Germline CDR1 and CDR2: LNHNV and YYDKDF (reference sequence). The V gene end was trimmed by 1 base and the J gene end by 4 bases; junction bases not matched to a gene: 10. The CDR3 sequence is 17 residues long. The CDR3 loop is CATSRVMAGGPRETQYF. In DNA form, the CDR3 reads TGTGCCACCAGCAGAGTAATGGCGGGAGGGCCGCGAGAGACCCAGTACTTC.

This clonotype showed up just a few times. CDR3 nucleotide sequence: TGTGCCAGCAGCTTTCTTCAGGGGAACTACGAGCAGTACTTC. This translates into CASSFLQGNYEQYF. V gene TRBV5-6 combines with J gene TRBJ2-7; D perhaps matches TRBD1 (6 bases). The CDR3 has 14 residues. The V end was cut by 2 bases, the J end by 3 bases, with 12 bases between. CDR1 and CDR2 from the germline V gene are SGHDT and YYEEEE.

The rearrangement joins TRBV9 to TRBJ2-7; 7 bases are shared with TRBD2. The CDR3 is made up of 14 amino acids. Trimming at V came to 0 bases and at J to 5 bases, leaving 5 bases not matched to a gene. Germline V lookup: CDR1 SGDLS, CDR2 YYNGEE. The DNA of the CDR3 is TGTGCCAGCAGCGTAGGCCTAGCGGTAGACGAGCAGTACTTC. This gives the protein CASSVGLAVDEQYF.

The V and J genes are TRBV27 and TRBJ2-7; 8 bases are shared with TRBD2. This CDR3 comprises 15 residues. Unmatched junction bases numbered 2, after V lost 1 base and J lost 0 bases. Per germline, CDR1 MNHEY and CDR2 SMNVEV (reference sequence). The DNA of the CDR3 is TGTGCCAGCAGTTTATTAGCGGGGACCTCCTACGAGCAGTACTTC. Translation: CASSLLAGTSYEQYF.

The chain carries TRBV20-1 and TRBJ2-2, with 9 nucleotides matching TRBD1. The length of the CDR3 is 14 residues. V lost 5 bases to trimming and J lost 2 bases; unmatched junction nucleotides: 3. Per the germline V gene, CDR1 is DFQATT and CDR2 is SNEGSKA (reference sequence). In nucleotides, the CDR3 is TGCAGTGCTCGACAGGGGGTAAACACCGGGGAGCTGTTTTTT. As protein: CSARQGVNTGELFF.

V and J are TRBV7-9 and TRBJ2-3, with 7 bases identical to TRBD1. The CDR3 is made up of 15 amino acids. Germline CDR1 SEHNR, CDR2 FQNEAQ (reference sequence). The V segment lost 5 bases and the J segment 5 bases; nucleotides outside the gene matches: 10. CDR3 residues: CASSLDRSGLDTQYF. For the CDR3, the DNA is TGTGCCAGCAGCCTGGACAGGTCGGGGTTAGATACGCAGTATTTT.

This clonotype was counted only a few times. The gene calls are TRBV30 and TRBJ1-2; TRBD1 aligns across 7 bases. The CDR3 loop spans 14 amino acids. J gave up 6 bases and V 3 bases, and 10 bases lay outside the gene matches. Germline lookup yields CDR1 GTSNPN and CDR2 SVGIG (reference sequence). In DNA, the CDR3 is TGTGCCTGGAGAGGTGACAGGGTATTGGATGGCTACACCTTC. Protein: CAWRGDRVLDGYTF. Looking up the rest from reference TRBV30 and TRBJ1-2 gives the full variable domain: SQTIHQWPATLVQPVGSPLSLECTVEGTSNPNLYWYRQAAGRGLQLLFYSVGIGQISSEVPQNLSASRPQDRQFILSSKKLLLSDSGFYLCAWRGDRVLDGYTFGSGTRLTVV.

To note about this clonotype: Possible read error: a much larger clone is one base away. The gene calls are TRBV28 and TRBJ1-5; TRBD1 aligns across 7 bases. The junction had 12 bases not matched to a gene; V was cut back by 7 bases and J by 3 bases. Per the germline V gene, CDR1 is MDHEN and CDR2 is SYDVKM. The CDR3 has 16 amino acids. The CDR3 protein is CASNKSGTVNNQPQHF. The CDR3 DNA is TGTGCCAGCAATAAATCTGGGACAGTTAACAATCAGCCCCAGCATTTT.

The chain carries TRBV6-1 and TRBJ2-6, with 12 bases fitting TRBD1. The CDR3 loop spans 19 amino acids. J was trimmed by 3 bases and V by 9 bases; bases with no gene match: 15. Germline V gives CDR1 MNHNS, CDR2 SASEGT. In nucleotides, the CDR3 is TGTGCCAGTCGGCTTCCAAGGGGGACAGGGGGCATTGGGGCCAACGTCCTGACTTTC. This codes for CASRLPRGTGGIGANVLTF.

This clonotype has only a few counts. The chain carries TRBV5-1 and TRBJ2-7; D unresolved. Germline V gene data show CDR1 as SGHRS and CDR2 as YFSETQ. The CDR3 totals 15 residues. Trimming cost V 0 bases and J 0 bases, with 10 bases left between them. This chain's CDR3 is CASSLESATSYEQYF. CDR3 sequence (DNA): TGCGCCAGCAGCTTGGAGTCTGCCACCTCCTACGAGCAGTACTTC.

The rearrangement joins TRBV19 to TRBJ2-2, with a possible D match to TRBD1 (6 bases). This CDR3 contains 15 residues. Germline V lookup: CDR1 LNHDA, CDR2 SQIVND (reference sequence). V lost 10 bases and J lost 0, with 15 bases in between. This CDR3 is CATQQGGPNTGELFF. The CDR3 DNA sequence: TGTGCCACCCAGCAAGGGGGACCGAACACCGGGGAGCTGTTTTTT.

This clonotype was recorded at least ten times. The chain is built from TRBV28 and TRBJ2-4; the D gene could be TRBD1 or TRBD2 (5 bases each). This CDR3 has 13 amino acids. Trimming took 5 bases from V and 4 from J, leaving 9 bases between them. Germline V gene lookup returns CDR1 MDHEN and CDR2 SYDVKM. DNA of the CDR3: TGTGCCAGCAGTGGGGACGGAAAAAACATTCAGTACTTC. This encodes CASSGDGKNIQYF.

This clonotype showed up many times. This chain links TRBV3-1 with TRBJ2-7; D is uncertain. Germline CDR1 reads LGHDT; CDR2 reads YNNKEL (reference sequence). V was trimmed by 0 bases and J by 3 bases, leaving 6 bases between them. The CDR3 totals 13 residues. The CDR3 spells CASSQDYGYEQYF. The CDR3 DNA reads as TGTGCCAGCAGCCAAGACTACGGCTACGAGCAGTACTTC.

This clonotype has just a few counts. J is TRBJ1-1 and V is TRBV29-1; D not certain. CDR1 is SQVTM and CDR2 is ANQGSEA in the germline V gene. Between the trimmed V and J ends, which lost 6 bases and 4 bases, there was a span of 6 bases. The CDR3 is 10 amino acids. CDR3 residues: CSVMFTEAFF. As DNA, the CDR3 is TGCAGCGTCATGTTCACTGAAGCTTTCTTT.

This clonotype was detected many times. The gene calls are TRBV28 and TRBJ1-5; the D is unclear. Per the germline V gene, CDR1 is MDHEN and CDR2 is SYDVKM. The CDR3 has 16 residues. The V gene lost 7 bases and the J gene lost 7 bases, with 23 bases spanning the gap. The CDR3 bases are TGTGCCAGCAACCTATCGGTTGGACGGCTGGACCAGCCCCAGCATTTT. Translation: CASNLSVGRLDQPQHF.

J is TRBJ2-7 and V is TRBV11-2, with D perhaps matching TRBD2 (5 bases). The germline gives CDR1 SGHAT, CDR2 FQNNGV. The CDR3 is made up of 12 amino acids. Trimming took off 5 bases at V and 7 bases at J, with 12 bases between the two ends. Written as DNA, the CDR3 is TGTGCCAGCAGCCGGACTCGTACTGAGCAGTACTTC. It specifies CASSRTRTEQYF.

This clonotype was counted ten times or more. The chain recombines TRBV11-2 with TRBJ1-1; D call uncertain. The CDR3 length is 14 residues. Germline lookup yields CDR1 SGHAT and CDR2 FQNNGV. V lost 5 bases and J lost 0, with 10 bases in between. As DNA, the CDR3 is TGTGCCAGCAGCAATCCCGGGGTGAACACTGAAGCTTTCTTT. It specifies CASSNPGVNTEAFF.

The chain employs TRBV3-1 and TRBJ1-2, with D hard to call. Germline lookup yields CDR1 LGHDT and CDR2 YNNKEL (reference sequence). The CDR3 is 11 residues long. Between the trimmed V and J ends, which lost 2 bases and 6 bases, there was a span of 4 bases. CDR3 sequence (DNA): TGTGCCAGCAGCCAAAGAGATGGCTACACCTTC. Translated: CASSQRDGYTF.

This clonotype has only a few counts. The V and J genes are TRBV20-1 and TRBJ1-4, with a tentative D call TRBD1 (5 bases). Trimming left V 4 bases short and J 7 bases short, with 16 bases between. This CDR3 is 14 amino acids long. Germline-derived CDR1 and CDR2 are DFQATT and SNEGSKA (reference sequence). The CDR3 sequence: CSANDVRASEKLFF. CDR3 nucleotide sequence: TGCAGTGCTAATGACGTCAGGGCTTCTGAAAAACTGTTTTTT.

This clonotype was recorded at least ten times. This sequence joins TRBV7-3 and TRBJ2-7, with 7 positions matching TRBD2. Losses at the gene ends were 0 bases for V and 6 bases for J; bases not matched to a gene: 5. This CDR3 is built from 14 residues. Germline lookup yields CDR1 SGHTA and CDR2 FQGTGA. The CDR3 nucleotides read TGTGCCAGCAGCTTAACTGGCGGGAGTAGCGAGCAGTACTTC. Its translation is CASSLTGGSSEQYF.

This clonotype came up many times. CDR3 region: CASRLWTGNTEAFF. DNA of the CDR3: TGTGCCAGCAGATTGTGGACTGGGAACACTGAAGCTTTCTTT. The gene calls are TRBV27 and TRBJ1-1; D unresolved. Trimming took off 6 bases at V and 1 base at J, with 12 bases between the two ends. The germline V gene has CDR1 MNHEY and CDR2 SMNVEV (reference sequence). This CDR3 is 14 amino acids long.

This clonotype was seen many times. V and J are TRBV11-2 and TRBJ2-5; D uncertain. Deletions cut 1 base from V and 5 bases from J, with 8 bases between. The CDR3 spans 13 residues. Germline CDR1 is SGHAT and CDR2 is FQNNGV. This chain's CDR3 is CASSLAMVETQYF. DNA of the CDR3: TGTGCCAGCAGCTTAGCAATGGTGGAGACCCAGTACTTC.

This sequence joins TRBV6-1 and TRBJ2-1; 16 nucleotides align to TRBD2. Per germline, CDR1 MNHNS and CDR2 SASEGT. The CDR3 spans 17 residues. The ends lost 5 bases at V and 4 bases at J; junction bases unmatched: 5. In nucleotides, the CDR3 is TGTGCCAGCAGTCCCGGGACTAGCGGGAGGGGTTACAATGAGCAGTTCTTC. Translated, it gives CASSPGTSGRGYNEQFF.

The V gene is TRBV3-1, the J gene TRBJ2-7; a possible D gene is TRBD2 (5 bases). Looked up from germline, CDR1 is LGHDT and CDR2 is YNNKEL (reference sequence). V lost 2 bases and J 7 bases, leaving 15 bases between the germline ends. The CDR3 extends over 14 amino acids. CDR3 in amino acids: CASSQSPPTGEQYF. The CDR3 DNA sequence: TGTGCCAGCAGCCAAAGTCCCCCGACGGGGGAGCAGTACTTC.

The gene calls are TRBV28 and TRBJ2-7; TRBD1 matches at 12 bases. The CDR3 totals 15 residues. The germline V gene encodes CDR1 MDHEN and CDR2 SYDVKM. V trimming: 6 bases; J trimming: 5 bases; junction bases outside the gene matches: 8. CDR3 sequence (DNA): TGTGCCAGCAGGCGCGCGGGACAGGGGGCGGACGAGCAGTACTTC. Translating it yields CASRRAGQGADEQYF.

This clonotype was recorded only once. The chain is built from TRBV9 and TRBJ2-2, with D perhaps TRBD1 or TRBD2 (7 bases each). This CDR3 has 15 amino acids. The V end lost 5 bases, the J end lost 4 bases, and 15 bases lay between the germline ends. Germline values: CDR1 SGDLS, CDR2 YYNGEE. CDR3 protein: CASSPGGGSTGELFF. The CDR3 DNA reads TGTGCCAGCAGTCCAGGGGGGGGGAGCACCGGGGAGCTGTTTTTT.

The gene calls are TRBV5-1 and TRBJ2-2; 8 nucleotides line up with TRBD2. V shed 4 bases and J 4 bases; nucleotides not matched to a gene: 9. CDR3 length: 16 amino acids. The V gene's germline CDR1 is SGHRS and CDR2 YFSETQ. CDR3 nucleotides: TGCGCCAGCAGCCTAAAGCGGGGGCTGACCACCGGGGAGCTGTTTTTT. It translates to CASSLKRGLTTGELFF.

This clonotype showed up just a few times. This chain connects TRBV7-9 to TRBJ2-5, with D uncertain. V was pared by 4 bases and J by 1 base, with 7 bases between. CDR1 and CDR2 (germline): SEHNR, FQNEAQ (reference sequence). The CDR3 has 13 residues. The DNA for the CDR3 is TGTGCCAGCAGCTCTGCACTCCAAGAGACCCAGTACTTC. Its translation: CASSSALQETQYF.

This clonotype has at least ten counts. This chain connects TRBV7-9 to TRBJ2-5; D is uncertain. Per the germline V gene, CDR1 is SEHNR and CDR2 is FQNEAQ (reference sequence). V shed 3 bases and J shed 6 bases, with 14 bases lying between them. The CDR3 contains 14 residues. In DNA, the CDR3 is TGTGCCAGCAGCTTCAGCACTTGGACCCAGACCCAGTACTTC. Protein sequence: CASSFSTWTQTQYF.

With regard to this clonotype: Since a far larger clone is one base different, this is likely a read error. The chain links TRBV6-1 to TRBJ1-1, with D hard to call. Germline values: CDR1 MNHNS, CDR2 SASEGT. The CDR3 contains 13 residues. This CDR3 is CASSTGVNTGAFF. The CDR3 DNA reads TGTGCCAGCAGTACTGGGGTGAACACTGGAGCTTTCTTT.

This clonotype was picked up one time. CDR3 region: CAISESGTPVDTQYF. The CDR3 DNA sequence: TGTGCCATCAGTGAGTCGGGGACCCCCGTAGATACGCAGTATTTT. The rearrangement links TRBV10-3 to TRBJ2-3, with D possibly being TRBD1 or TRBD2 (5 bases each). V shed 0 bases and J shed 5 bases, with 12 bases lying between them. Per germline, CDR1 ENHRY and CDR2 SYGVKD. This CDR3 spans 15 amino acids.

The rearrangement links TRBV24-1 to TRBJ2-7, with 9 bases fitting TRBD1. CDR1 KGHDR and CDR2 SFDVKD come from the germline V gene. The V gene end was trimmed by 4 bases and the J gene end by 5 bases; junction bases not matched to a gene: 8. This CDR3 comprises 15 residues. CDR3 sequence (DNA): TGTGCCACCAGTGACCTCGACAGGGGGAAAAACGAGCAGTACTTC. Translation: CATSDLDRGKNEQYF.